This T cell receptor (beta chain) is drawn from a study of identifying expanded T cells in peripheral blood. Clones were read by immunoSEQ multiplex PCR, and TCRdb kept only the in-frame ones, dropping some. The sample holds some 100,000 clones, about 83% seen once. The CDR3 spans 18 residues. V dropped 5 bases and J dropped 1; count of bases not matched to a gene: 14. Germline V gene lookup returns CDR1 LNHNV and CDR2 YYDKDF (reference sequence). The sequence was collected from a person aged 18 to 75 in good health. This chain uses TRBV15 with TRBJ2-5, with 9 bases that match TRBD2. Source material: blood. The CDR3 nucleotides read TGTGCCACCAGCTCAGGGGGGGCTAGCGGGGAGTCCCAAGAGACCCAGTACTTC. Translating it yields CATSSGGASGESQETQYF. The whole variable domain, filled in from reference TRBV15 and TRBJ2-5, reads DAMVIQNPRYQVTQFGKPVTLSCSQTLNHNVMYWYQQKSSQAPKLLFHYYDKDFNNEADTPDNFQSRRPNTSFCFLDIRSPGLGDTAMYLCATSSGGASGESQETQYFGPGTRLLVL.